One sample yielded the 25 T cell receptor beta chains listed below, sequenced in a study of persistence of HIV-infected CD4 T cells. This was the immunoSEQ version 4 assay in survey mode. Profiled with immunoSEQ multiplex PCR; TCRdb holds only in-frame clones, not every one. The sample records fewer than 40,000 clones, roughly 70% being singletons. Overlapping HIV-1 Gag 15-mer peptides at approximately 0.96 ug per peptide per mL were used. Sorting of responding CD4+ T cells relied on upregulated CD40 ligand together with CD69. Antigen specificity for these receptors is unknown. This specimen was CD4+ T cells sorted from PBMCs after roughly 18-hour stimulation, taken from a patient who received antiretroviral therapy. The receptors were gathered from an adult man with HIV who was CMV-seropositive.

V is TRBV29-1 and J is TRBJ2-7; D uncertain. Trimming took off 2 bases at V and 5 bases at J, with 10 bases between the two ends. CDR3 length equals 12 residues. Germline CDR1 is SQVTM and CDR2 is ANQGSEA. CDR3: CSVERKKNEQYF. The CDR3 DNA sequence: TGCAGCGTTGAAAGAAAAAAAAACGAGCAGTACTTC.

The rearrangement links TRBV6-5 to TRBJ2-3, with D perhaps given as TRBD1 or TRBD2 (5 bases each). This CDR3 has 15 amino acids. V was cut by 7 bases and J by 0 bases, with 14 bases left in between. The V gene's germline CDR1 is MNHEY and CDR2 SVGAGI. The CDR3, as DNA: TGTGCCAGCACCCAAGGGGAGATAAGCACAGATACGCAGTATTTT. Its protein is CASTQGEISTDTQYF.

V is TRBV27 and J is TRBJ1-2; D not resolved. V was shortened by 5 bases and J by 7 bases, with 14 bases between the two germline ends. The CDR3 extends over 13 amino acids. The germline gives CDR1 MNHEY, CDR2 SMNVEV (reference sequence). The CDR3 coding sequence is TGTGCCAGCAGTCTCGATTACCTCGGTGGCTACACCTTC. Its protein is CASSLDYLGGYTF.

The chain combines TRBV24-1 with TRBJ1-2; D possibly corresponds to TRBD1 (6 bases). This CDR3 contains 13 residues. V gave up 5 bases and J gave up 4 bases, with 10 bases separating them. Germline V gene data show CDR1 as KGHDR and CDR2 as SFDVKD. Written as DNA, the CDR3 is TGTGCCACCAGTGTGGGGGGCTCCTATGGCTACACCTTC. Translated, it gives CATSVGGSYGYTF.

This clone was seen once. The chain recombines TRBV6-5 with TRBJ1-5, with D perhaps TRBD1 (6 bases). Per germline, CDR1 MNHEY and CDR2 SVGAGI. V was trimmed by 3 bases and J by 2 bases, leaving 14 bases between them. The length of the CDR3 is 16 residues. The CDR3 protein is CASSYRPQGGNQPQHF. The CDR3 DNA reads as TGTGCCAGCAGTTATCGGCCACAGGGAGGCAATCAGCCCCAGCATTTT.

The V and J genes are TRBV19 and TRBJ1-1; a possible D gene is TRBD1 (6 bases). Between the trimmed V and J ends, which lost 8 bases and 11 bases, there was a span of 18 bases. In germline, CDR1 is LNHDA, CDR2 SQIVND (reference sequence). This CDR3 contains 12 residues. CDR3 nucleotide sequence: TGTGCCAGTGAAAACAGGGCGAAGGATGCTTTCTTT. The encoded protein is CASENRAKDAFF.

This clone has only a few counts. The CDR3 DNA follows: TGCGCCAGCAGACCCCAATATCTGGAGGGGGGTGATCAGCCCCAGCATTTT. Its translation: CASRPQYLEGGDQPQHF. The chain joins TRBV23-1 to TRBJ1-5, with D tentatively TRBD1 (6 bases). TRBV23-1 is known as an ORF, though its function is uncertain. V was cut by 6 bases and J by 5 bases, with 23 bases left in between. This CDR3 has 17 amino acids.

There are a few counts of this clone. Here the CDR3 DNA reads TGTGCCAGTAGTATATCCCAGACAGGTGGGAGCTCCTACGAGCAGTACTTC. This sequence encodes CASSISQTGGSSYEQYF. This chain uses TRBV19 with TRBJ2-7; D may be TRBD1 (6 bases). The CDR3 totals 17 residues. Trimming stripped 2 bases from V and 0 bases from J, with 17 bases between. The germline gives CDR1 LNHDA, CDR2 SQIVND (reference sequence).

The J gene is TRBJ2-7, the V gene TRBV2; D may be TRBD1 or TRBD2 (5 bases each). This CDR3 contains 17 residues. V gave up 5 bases and J gave up 0 bases, with 20 bases separating them. CDR1 SNHLY and CDR2 FYNNEI come from the germline V gene. In DNA, the CDR3 is TGTGCCAGCAGTTTGGGGGATGAAGTCGACGGCTCCTACGAGCAGTACTTC. Amino acid sequence: CASSLGDEVDGSYEQYF.

A few counts support this clone. V gene TRBV3-1 (or the pseudogene TRBV3-2) combines with J gene TRBJ2-1, with TRBD1 as a possible D gene (6 bases). CDR1 LGHDT and CDR2 YNNKEL come from the germline V gene (reference sequence). This CDR3 contains 16 residues. Deletions cut 4 bases from V and 0 bases from J, with 13 bases between. The CDR3 region has the DNA TGTGCCAGCAGCCTCTCTACAGGGAGCTCCTACAATGAGCAGTTCTTC. Encoded protein: CASSLSTGSSYNEQFF.

The chain joins TRBV7-9 to TRBJ1-3, with TRBD1 matching 9 bases. The CDR3 is made up of 15 amino acids. J lost 7 bases, V lost 4 bases, and 8 bases had no gene match. CDR1 is SEHNR and CDR2 is FQNEAQ in the germline V gene (reference sequence). The DNA for the CDR3 is TGTGCCAGCAGCTCCGGGACAGGGAGATTGAACACCATATATTTT. Protein sequence: CASSSGTGRLNTIYF.

The table lists this clone with a few counts. V is TRBV7-9 and J is TRBJ1-5; D remains ambiguous. The CDR3 extends over 14 amino acids. The ends were cut back, 2 bases at V and 10 bases at J, with 15 bases in the middle. Germline V gives CDR1 SEHNR, CDR2 FQNEAQ (reference sequence). CDR3 nucleotide sequence: TGTGCCAGCAGCTTACACAGCGAAAGGGATCCCCAGCATTTT. Translating it yields CASSLHSERDPQHF.

This sequence joins TRBV10-1 and TRBJ1-1, with D unresolved. Germline CDR1 reads WNHNN; CDR2 reads SYGVQD (reference sequence). Trimming shortened V by 8 bases and J by 4 bases, and 14 bases separated the two germline ends. The CDR3 runs 13 residues. Here the CDR3 reads CASQWRSGTEAFF. CDR3 sequence (DNA): TGCGCCAGCCAGTGGAGGTCGGGCACTGAAGCTTTCTTT.

The chain uses TRBV7-8 and TRBJ1-5, with TRBD1 as a possible D gene (6 bases). V was pared by 4 bases and J by 5 bases, with 15 bases between. From germline, CDR1 is SGHVS and CDR2 FQNEAQ. The CDR3 length is 15 residues. The CDR3 is CASSSGARADQPQHF. The CDR3 DNA is TGTGCCAGCAGCTCGGGGGCCCGCGCTGATCAGCCCCAGCATTTT.

The chain carries TRBV6-5 and TRBJ2-7; D unresolved. Trimming left V 2 bases short and J 5 bases short, with 13 bases between. This CDR3 spans 14 amino acids. The germline gives CDR1 MNHEY, CDR2 SVGAGI. For the CDR3, the DNA is TGTGCCAGCAGTTACCCCGGCAGGATGGACGAGCAGTACTTC. Protein sequence: CASSYPGRMDEQYF.

The chain combines TRBV5-4 with TRBJ2-1; maybe TRBD2 (5 bases). The CDR3 sequence is 15 residues long. V gave up 2 bases and J gave up 2 bases, with 11 bases separating them. Germline CDR1 reads SGHNT; CDR2 reads YYREEE (reference sequence). The CDR3 region is CASSFNTGTYNEQFF. CDR3 sequence (DNA): TGTGCCAGCAGCTTTAATACGGGGACCTACAATGAGCAGTTCTTC.

The chain links TRBV29-1 to TRBJ2-2; D remains ambiguous. This CDR3 comprises 13 residues. The germline V gene encodes CDR1 SQVTM and CDR2 ANQGSEA. The V end was cut by 4 bases, the J end by 5 bases, with 11 bases between. CDR3 in amino acids: CSVGRLGTGELFF. CDR3 coding DNA: TGCAGCGTTGGACGATTAGGGACCGGGGAGCTGTTTTTT.

This clone was seen only a few times. This chain uses TRBV9 with TRBJ2-2, with 7 bases matching TRBD2. The V gene's germline CDR1 is SGDLS and CDR2 YYNGEE. The CDR3 consists of 16 residues. The trim removed 7 bases at V and 0 bases at J, leaving 9 bases unmatched. The CDR3 region is CASGGGASANTGELFF. The CDR3 DNA sequence: TGTGCCAGCGGCGGGGGAGCTAGCGCGAACACCGGGGAGCTGTTTTTT. Full variable domain (missing parts from reference TRBV9 and TRBJ2-2): DSGVTQTPKHLITATGQRVTLRCSPRSGDLSVYWYQQSLDQGLQFLIQYYNGEERAKGNILERFSAQQFPDLHSELNLSSLELGDSALYFCASGGGASANTGELFFGEGSRLTVL.

The V call is TRBV6-6, the J call TRBJ2-7, with a weak D call TRBD2 (5 bases). With 5 bases removed from V and 3 bases from J, the gap between germline ends came to 11 bases. Germline lookup yields CDR1 MNHNY and CDR2 SVGAGI (reference sequence). The CDR3 totals 13 residues. The CDR3 sequence is CASSLTGDYEQYF. Written as DNA, the CDR3 is TGTGCCAGCAGTCTAACCGGGGACTACGAGCAGTACTTC.

This clone was found a few times. The CDR3 nucleotides are TGTGCCAGCAGCTCGGACAGGGGACGAGAGACCCAGTACTTC. This translates into CASSSDRGRETQYF. V gene TRBV7-8 combines with J gene TRBJ2-5; TRBD1 matches 9 bases. This CDR3 has 14 amino acids. With 4 bases clipped from V and 4 bases from J, the junction kept 4 bases outside the gene matches. CDR1 and CDR2 (germline): SGHVS, FQNEAQ.

This clone has a handful of counts. The V call is TRBV2, the J call TRBJ1-6; D perhaps matches TRBD1 (6 bases). There are 15 residues in the CDR3. Between the trimmed V and J ends, which lost 8 bases and 6 bases, there was a span of 17 bases. CDR1 is SNHLY, CDR2 FYNNEI, per germline. DNA of the CDR3: TGTGCCAGCGTCTCCCAAGGGGGAGGTAATTCACCCCTCCACTTT. As protein: CASVSQGGGNSPLHF.

The CDR3 here is CASSLLGEQYF. The CDR3 coding sequence is TGTGCCAGCAGTTTACTAGGGGAGCAGTACTTC. The V call is TRBV27, the J call TRBJ2-7; D remains unclear. CDR1 MNHEY and CDR2 SMNVEV come from the germline V gene (reference sequence). The V end lost 2 bases, the J end lost 7 bases, and 6 bases lay between the germline ends. The CDR3 totals 11 residues.

The chain carries TRBV5-4 and TRBJ1-1; a weak D match, TRBD1 (5 bases). Germline values: CDR1 SGHNT, CDR2 YYREEE (reference sequence). This CDR3 has 15 amino acids. The V and J ends lost 0 bases and 3 bases respectively, with 12 bases between them. The CDR3 region has the DNA TGTGCCAGCAGCTTGGCGTCAGGGTCGGACACTGAAGCTTTCTTT. Translated, it gives CASSLASGSDTEAFF.

This chain connects TRBV29-1 to TRBJ2-1; D is unclear. The V gene's germline CDR1 is SQVTM and CDR2 ANQGSEA. This CDR3 comprises 11 residues. V was shortened by 7 bases and J by 6 bases, with 10 bases between the two germline ends. The CDR3 spells CSAHKGNEQFF. In nucleotides, the CDR3 is TGCAGCGCCCACAAGGGCAATGAGCAGTTCTTC.

J is TRBJ1-3 and V is TRBV21-1; the DNA was not compared with TRBD1, the D call given in the table. TRBV21-1 is deemed a pseudogene. This CDR3 has 14 residues. Here the CDR3 reads CASTLQGSGNTIYF. The CDR3 nucleotides are TGTGCCAGCACCCTACAGGGCTCTGGAAACACCATATATTTT.